Shown below are 24 T cell receptor beta chains from a single sample sequenced in a study of blood T cell repertoires in COVID-19. Here immunoSEQ multiplex PCR was the method, and the copy in TCRdb shows in-frame clones only, minus some. The sample shows fewer than 85,000 clones, around 83% of them seen only once. Sequencing was carried out using peripheral blood. The receptors were gathered from a man aged 30 to 45 with COVID-19, enrolled during active disease.

V and J are TRBV6-2 or TRBV6-3 and TRBJ1-6; possibly TRBD1 for D (6 bases). In germline, CDR1 is MNHEY, CDR2 SVGEGT. Trimming stripped 0 bases from V and 0 bases from J, with 15 bases between. The CDR3 runs 19 residues. CDR3 nucleotides: TGTGCCAGCAGTTACTCGCAGGGGCGGATGACCTCCTATAATTCACCCCTCCACTTT. Residues: CASSYSQGRMTSYNSPLHF.

The chain links TRBV7-2 to TRBJ1-3; D not certain. CDR1 is SGHTA and CDR2 is FQGNSA in the germline V gene. V shed 4 bases and J shed 3 bases, with 7 bases lying between them. This CDR3 comprises 13 residues. In DNA, the CDR3 is TGTGCCAGCAGCTCCCTTAATGGAAACACCATATATTTT. Protein product: CASSSLNGNTIYF. The full variable domain, in which reference TRBV7-2 and TRBJ1-3 provide the parts outside the CDR3, is GAGVSQSPSNKVTEKGKDVELRCDPISGHTALYWYRQSLGQGLEFLIYFQGNSAPDKSGLPSDRFSAERTGGSVSTLTIQRTQQEDSAVYLCASSSLNGNTIYFGEGSWLTVV.

The genes are TRBV14 and TRBJ1-2, with D unresolved. Germline V gives CDR1 SGHDN, CDR2 FVKESK. The CDR3 has 14 amino acids. Deletions cut 1 base from V and 8 bases from J, with 14 bases between. The CDR3 DNA reads TGTGCCAGCAGCCAAGGAGGCGCCTATGGCGGCTACACCTTC. This encodes CASSQGGAYGGYTF. The variable domain in full, with the rest retrieved from reference TRBV14 and TRBJ1-2, is EAGVTQFPSHSVIEKGQTVTLRCDPISGHDNLYWYRRVMGKEIKFLLHFVKESKQDESGMPNNRFLAERTGGTYSTLKVQPAELEDSGVYFCASSQGGAYGGYTFGSGTRLTVV.

This sequence joins TRBV9 and TRBJ1-1; 7 bases map to TRBD1. V was clipped by 3 bases and J by 7 bases; unmatched bases: 6. Germline V gene sequence: CDR1 SGDLS, CDR2 YYNGEE. The CDR3 is 13 residues long. CDR3: CASSAPGQLEAFF. Here the CDR3 DNA reads TGTGCCAGCAGCGCTCCGGGACAGCTTGAAGCTTTCTTT.

A single count supports this clone. The chain employs TRBV6-4 and TRBJ2-1, with TRBD2 identical over 13 bases. There are 17 residues in the CDR3. Germline CDR1 MRHNA, CDR2 SNTAGT. Losses at the gene ends were 8 bases for V and 6 bases for J; bases not matched to a gene: 13. CDR3: CASRLRTSGSNGNEQFF. DNA of the CDR3: TGTGCCAGCCGCCTCCGGACTAGCGGGAGTAATGGCAATGAGCAGTTCTTC.

CDR3 in DNA: TGTGCCAGTAGTATCTCGGGAGGGAGTAGTAATGAGCAGTTCTTC. Amino acid sequence: CASSISGGSSNEQFF. The rearrangement links TRBV19 to TRBJ2-1, with TRBD2 identical over 8 bases. Germline V gene sequence: CDR1 LNHDA, CDR2 SQIVND (reference sequence). The CDR3 runs to 15 residues. V lost 3 bases and J lost 7; bases outside the gene matches: 8.

The chain uses TRBV14 and TRBJ1-2; D may be TRBD1 (6 bases). Germline V gene data show CDR1 as SGHDN and CDR2 as FVKESK. Trimming pared 0 bases from V and 8 bases from J, leaving 16 bases between. The CDR3 sequence is 15 residues long. The CDR3 coding sequence is TGTGCCAGCAGCCAAGATGTTTTGGGGGCGGAGGGCTACACCTTC. This translates into CASSQDVLGAEGYTF. Filled out from reference TRBV14 and TRBJ1-2, the complete variable domain reads EAGVTQFPSHSVIEKGQTVTLRCDPISGHDNLYWYRRVMGKEIKFLLHFVKESKQDESGMPNNRFLAERTGGTYSTLKVQPAELEDSGVYFCASSQDVLGAEGYTFGSGTRLTVV.

The chain carries TRBV2 and TRBJ1-1; D possibly corresponds to TRBD1 (6 bases). With 3 bases removed from V and 1 base from J, the gap between germline ends came to 9 bases. This CDR3 spans 14 amino acids. Germline CDR1 and CDR2: SNHLY and FYNNEI. CDR3 DNA sequence: TGTGCCAGCAGTGAGGAACAGGGGAACACTGAAGCTTTCTTT. This codes for CASSEEQGNTEAFF.

V gene TRBV27 combines with J gene TRBJ2-1; 13 nucleotides line up with TRBD2. The ends lost 3 bases at V and 6 bases at J; junction bases unmatched: 5. CDR3 size: 16 residues. Germline CDR1 MNHEY, CDR2 SMNVEV (reference sequence). This CDR3 reads CASSLRTSGSTNEQFF. DNA for the CDR3: TGTGCCAGCAGTTTGAGGACTAGCGGGAGCACCAATGAGCAGTTCTTC.

V usage is TRBV7-6 and J usage is TRBJ1-1; 9 positions agree with TRBD1. Per the germline V gene, CDR1 is SGHVS and CDR2 is FNYEAQ. The V and J ends lost 2 bases and 4 bases, in that order; junction bases with no gene match: 5. This CDR3 has 15 residues. This CDR3 is CASSLSGQGGTEAFF. The DNA for the CDR3 is TGTGCCAGCAGCTTATCGGGACAGGGCGGCACTGAAGCTTTCTTT.

The chain recombines TRBV18 with TRBJ1-1, with unresolved D. This CDR3 is built from 14 residues. The V and J ends lost 0 bases and 1 base respectively, with 6 bases between them. Germline V gene lookup returns CDR1 KGHSH and CDR2 LQKENI. The CDR3 reads CASSPPAPNTEAFF. In DNA form, the CDR3 reads TGTGCCAGCTCACCACCGGCACCGAACACTGAAGCTTTCTTT. Drawing the rest from reference TRBV18 and TRBJ1-1, the complete variable domain is NAGVMQNPRHLVRRRGQEARLRCSPMKGHSHVYWYRQLPEEGLKFMVYLQKENIIDESGMPKERFSAEFPKEGPSILRIQQVVRGDSAAYFCASSPPAPNTEAFFGQGTRLTVV.

This clone has more than one count but fewer than ten. The CDR3, as DNA: TGCGCCAGCAGCCTAAGGGCCGCGGGAACCACTGAAGCTTTCTTT. Translating it yields CASSLRAAGTTEAFF. V and J are TRBV5-1 and TRBJ1-1, with D hard to call. Trimming stripped 4 bases from V and 4 bases from J, with 17 bases between. The germline CDR1 and CDR2 sequences are SGHRS and YFSETQ. The CDR3 loop spans 15 amino acids.

The J gene is TRBJ1-1, the V gene TRBV2; D ambiguous. The CDR3 is 12 amino acids. The ends were cut back, 0 bases at V and 11 bases at J, with 10 bases in the middle. The germline gives CDR1 SNHLY, CDR2 FYNNEI. CDR3 DNA: TGTGCCAGCAGTGAAGCGGGCGAATGGGCTTTCTTT. It codes for CASSEAGEWAFF.

The chain uses TRBV20-1 and TRBJ2-1; 13 bases match TRBD2. The CDR3 spans 15 residues. The germline gives CDR1 DFQATT, CDR2 SNEGSKA (reference sequence). Trimming removed 5 bases from V and 7 bases from J; junction bases left unmatched: 8. CDR3 nucleotide sequence: TGCAGTGCTGGTGATCCGGGACTAGCGGGAAATGAGCAGTTCTTC. Translating gives CSAGDPGLAGNEQFF.

The chain links TRBV10-1 to TRBJ1-4, with D unresolved. CDR1 and CDR2 (germline): WNHNN, SYGVQD (reference sequence). The V end lost 4 bases, the J end lost 8 bases, and 5 bases lay between the germline ends. This CDR3 comprises 11 residues. The CDR3 loop reads CASSGGEKLFF. DNA for the CDR3: TGCGCCAGCAGTGGAGGGGAAAAACTGTTTTTT.

V is TRBV29-1 and J is TRBJ1-2; D not resolved. CDR3 length: 14 residues. Trimming shortened V by 2 bases and J by 1 base, and 11 bases separated the two germline ends. Per germline, CDR1 SQVTM and CDR2 ANQGSEA. This chain's CDR3 is CSVERQEVNYGYTF. The CDR3 coding sequence is TGCAGCGTTGAACGGCAGGAGGTTAACTATGGCTACACCTTC.

This clone appeared a single time. The V and J genes are TRBV5-8 and TRBJ2-3, with TRBD2 matching 7 bases. The trim removed 2 bases at V and 0 bases at J, leaving 6 bases unmatched. The CDR3 has 16 residues. Per the germline V gene, CDR1 is SGHTS and CDR2 is YDEGEE. The CDR3 here is CASSLWEGPSTDTQYF. Written as DNA, the CDR3 is TGTGCCAGCAGCTTATGGGAGGGACCAAGCACAGATACGCAGTATTTT. Full variable domain (remainder filled in from reference TRBV5-8 and TRBJ2-3): EAGVTQSPTHLIKTRGQQATLRCSPISGHTSVYWYQQALGLGLQFLLWYDEGEERNRGNFPPRFSGRQFPNYSSELNVNALELEDSALYLCASSLWEGPSTDTQYFGPGTRLTVL.

This clone was detected a few times. The J gene is TRBJ2-2, the V gene TRBV6-2 or TRBV6-3; 7 bases match TRBD1. CDR1 is MNHEY and CDR2 is SVGEGT in the germline V gene. V lost 5 bases to trimming and J lost 4 bases; unmatched junction nucleotides: 7. The CDR3 runs 15 residues. The CDR3 coding sequence is TGTGCCAGCAGTGAGGGGGCGCGGAGCACCGGGGAGCTGTTTTTT. Its protein is CASSEGARSTGELFF.

The chain combines TRBV2 with TRBJ2-1, with 10 bases aligning to TRBD2. The junction had 10 bases not matched to a gene; V was cut back by 5 bases and J by 9 bases. CDR3 length: 15 residues. CDR1 and CDR2 (germline): SNHLY, FYNNEI. The CDR3 protein is CASSPLAGATGEQFF. CDR3 DNA: TGTGCCAGCAGTCCTCTAGCGGGGGCTACAGGTGAGCAGTTCTTC. The full variable domain, in which reference TRBV2 and TRBJ2-1 provide the parts outside the CDR3, is EPEVTQTPSHQVTQMGQEVILRCVPISNHLYFYWYRQILGQKVEFLVSFYNNEISEKSEIFDDQFSVERPDGSNFTLKIRSTKLEDSAMYFCASSPLAGATGEQFFGPGTRLTVL.

The chain employs TRBV10-1 and TRBJ2-1; TRBD2 is a possible D gene (5 bases). The V gene's germline CDR1 is WNHNN and CDR2 SYGVQD (reference sequence). V lost 8 bases to trimming and J lost 8 bases, with 19 bases between them. CDR3 length: 14 amino acids. CDR3: CASGGSGRVDEQFF. The CDR3 nucleotides read TGCGCCAGCGGCGGATCGGGGAGAGTAGATGAGCAGTTCTTC.

The chain uses TRBV28 and TRBJ1-2; 7 bases agree with TRBD1. J gave up 4 bases and V 5 bases, and 10 bases lay outside the gene matches. From germline, CDR1 is MDHEN and CDR2 SYDVKM. CDR3 length: 15 amino acids. The CDR3 reads CASSPNPQGSYGYTF. In DNA form, the CDR3 reads TGTGCCAGCAGTCCCAACCCACAGGGGAGCTATGGCTACACCTTC.

The gene calls are TRBV2 and TRBJ1-2; D gene uncertain. Deletions cut 3 bases from V and 8 bases from J, with 10 bases between. Germline V gives CDR1 SNHLY, CDR2 FYNNEI. The CDR3 sequence is 12 residues long. This CDR3 reads CASSEEGAGYTF. For the CDR3, the DNA is TGTGCCAGCAGTGAGGAAGGAGCGGGCTACACCTTC.

The genes are TRBV12-5 and TRBJ2-3, with TRBD2 as a possible D gene (5 bases). V was shortened by 9 bases and J by 0 bases, with 13 bases between the two germline ends. The CDR3 totals 14 residues. Germline V gives CDR1 LGHNT, CDR2 FRNRAP. CDR3 loop: CASSDFGSTDTQYF. CDR3 in DNA: TGTGCTAGCTCGGACTTCGGTAGCACAGATACGCAGTATTTT.

There are a few counts of this clone. The V call is TRBV7-9, the J call TRBJ1-6; 7 bases are a match to TRBD1. This CDR3 contains 14 residues. The germline V gene encodes CDR1 SEHNR and CDR2 FQNEAQ (reference sequence). With 6 bases clipped from V and 7 bases from J, the junction kept 6 bases outside the gene matches. This chain's CDR3 is CASRQGQANSPLHF. The CDR3 DNA sequence: TGTGCCAGCAGGCAAGGACAGGCGAATTCACCCCTCCACTTT.